This is a list of T cell receptor beta chains from one sample in a study of siplizumab effects on memory and regulatory T cells. Sequencing used immunoSEQ multiplex PCR; TCRdb keeps in-frame clones, though not all of them. Here the sample spans some 100,000 clones, more than 85% being singletons. Specimen: CD8+ T cells sorted from blood. The receptors shown here come from a human donor in good health. Both conserved end residues are trimmed from each CDR3.

v_gene: TRBV27; j_gene: TRBJ1-1; CDR3aa: ASSSGQGSYTEAF
v_gene: TRBV30; j_gene: TRBJ2-7; CDR3aa: AWRRPGSYEQY
v_gene: TRBV5-6; j_gene: TRBJ2-7; CDR3aa: ASSLAYEQY
v_gene: TRBV9; j_gene: TRBJ2-3; CDR3aa: ASSVAGTTTDTQY
v_gene: TRBV5-1; j_gene: TRBJ1-4; CDR3aa: ASSADRGLNEKLF
v_gene: TRBV5-4; j_gene: TRBJ2-5; CDR3aa: ASQFRGSTAETQY
v_gene: TRBV7-9; j_gene: TRBJ1-4; CDR3aa: ASSPVGTHNEKLF
v_gene: TRBV29-1; j_gene: TRBJ2-1; CDR3aa: SADGSSGRWYNEQF
v_gene: TRBV6-1; j_gene: TRBJ1-2; CDR3aa: ASSGQSPLEERGKRGYT
v_gene: TRBV29-1; j_gene: TRBJ1-1; CDR3aa: SGLPQAATEAF
v_gene: TRBV4-3; j_gene: TRBJ2-2; CDR3aa: ASSQDASGRAGELF
v_gene: TRBV7-3; j_gene: TRBJ2-1; CDR3aa: ASSLNGHYPNEQF
v_gene: TRBV2; j_gene: TRBJ1-4; CDR3aa: ASSDGTGLNEKLF
v_gene: TRBV4-3; j_gene: TRBJ2-1; CDR3aa: ASSQDSLNEQF
v_gene: TRBV7-8; j_gene: TRBJ1-2; CDR3aa: ASSLSGTGYGYT
v_gene: TRBV10-3; j_gene: TRBJ1-1; CDR3aa: AISQGDMNTEAF
v_gene: TRBV6-5; j_gene: TRBJ2-2; CDR3aa: ASRVLNTGELF
v_gene: TRBV5-1; j_gene: TRBJ2-7; CDR3aa: ASRGQKVPTYEQY
v_gene: TRBV5-5; j_gene: TRBJ1-1; CDR3aa: ASSLEVPGMAF
v_gene: TRBV5-1; j_gene: TRBJ2-4; CDR3aa: ASSLGQGLAKNIQY
v_gene: TRBV27; j_gene: TRBJ1-4; CDR3aa: ASSPLRGAAPNEKLF
v_gene: TRBV6-1; j_gene: TRBJ2-7; CDR3aa: ASSEPGTGYLHEQY
v_gene: TRBV27; j_gene: TRBJ2-7; CDR3aa: ASTPGVGGLYEQY
v_gene: TRBV4-2; j_gene: TRBJ2-7; CDR3aa: ASSQGPGGGYEQY
v_gene: TRBV5-4; j_gene: TRBJ2-5; CDR3aa: ASSYRDRQETQY
v_gene: TRBV6-1; j_gene: TRBJ1-1; CDR3aa: ASSDSAEYWGTEAF
v_gene: TRBV4-2; j_gene: TRBJ2-3; CDR3aa: ASSQVGQGAKDTQY
v_gene: TRBV13; j_gene: TRBJ1-1; CDR3aa: ASSQGGAKAF
v_gene: TRBV4-1; j_gene: TRBJ1-6; CDR3aa: ASSLKGVIDSPLH
v_gene: TRBV19; j_gene: TRBJ2-7; CDR3aa: ASSDDKRSYEQY
v_gene: TRBV5-4; j_gene: TRBJ2-3; CDR3aa: ASSEVGTSGSRKADTQY
v_gene: TRBV6-5; j_gene: TRBJ1-6; CDR3aa: ASSQDTWGSPLH
v_gene: TRBV10-1; j_gene: TRBJ2-2; CDR3aa: ASIVGNTGELF
v_gene: TRBV9; j_gene: TRBJ1-5; CDR3aa: ASSVRAGEGQPQH
v_gene: TRBV11-2; j_gene: TRBJ1-2; CDR3aa: ASSLGLEQGSYGYT
v_gene: TRBV5-1; j_gene: TRBJ2-7; CDR3aa: ASRWGTSGAYEQY
v_gene: TRBV5-1; j_gene: TRBJ2-1; CDR3aa: ASRSGAGYNEQF
v_gene: TRBV5-1; j_gene: TRBJ1-1; CDR3aa: ASSLGSGATEAF
v_gene: TRBV7-9; j_gene: TRBJ1-2; CDR3aa: ASSPPGTVVYGYT
v_gene: TRBV27; j_gene: TRBJ2-7; CDR3aa: ASSLGSAYEQY
v_gene: TRBV27; j_gene: TRBJ1-2; CDR3aa: ASSLRIQGADGYT
v_gene: TRBV5-1; j_gene: TRBJ1-3; CDR3aa: ASSLEFSGNTIY
v_gene: TRBV4-2; j_gene: TRBJ1-1; CDR3aa: ASSQPKTGYTEAF
v_gene: TRBV11-3; j_gene: TRBJ2-3; CDR3aa: ASSLNVGATQY
v_gene: TRBV11-3; j_gene: TRBJ2-1; CDR3aa: ASSLAASGYYNEQF
v_gene: TRBV9; j_gene: TRBJ1-2; CDR3aa: ASSGTFRATNYGYT
v_gene: TRBV6-5; j_gene: TRBJ2-1; CDR3aa: ASSYYLAANNEQF
v_gene: TRBV7-6; j_gene: TRBJ1-2; CDR3aa: ASSLFPGQGSGGYT
v_gene: TRBV7-9; j_gene: TRBJ2-7; CDR3aa: ASSPRRGQAIFHEQY
v_gene: TRBV7-9; j_gene: TRBJ2-7; CDR3aa: ASSNSYEQY
v_gene: TRBV6-5; j_gene: TRBJ2-7; CDR3aa: ASSPSASGQGEQY
v_gene: TRBV15; j_gene: TRBJ2-3; CDR3aa: ATSQGFTDTQY
v_gene: TRBV2; j_gene: TRBJ1-3; CDR3aa: ASRGGTGVGNTIY
v_gene: TRBV11-3; j_gene: TRBJ2-1; CDR3aa: ASSLESGEMI
v_gene: TRBV7-9; j_gene: TRBJ2-3; CDR3aa: ASSLEGPTEDTQY
v_gene: TRBV5-6; j_gene: TRBJ1-4; CDR3aa: ASSFGTGNEKLF
v_gene: TRBV27; j_gene: TRBJ1-1; CDR3aa: ASRFGDTEAF
v_gene: TRBV4-3; j_gene: TRBJ2-1; CDR3aa: ASSQEKAPYNEQF
v_gene: TRBV6-4; j_gene: TRBJ1-5; CDR3aa: ASSTDSRFNQPQH
v_gene: TRBV11-3; j_gene: TRBJ2-1; CDR3aa: ASSAGLAGEQQF